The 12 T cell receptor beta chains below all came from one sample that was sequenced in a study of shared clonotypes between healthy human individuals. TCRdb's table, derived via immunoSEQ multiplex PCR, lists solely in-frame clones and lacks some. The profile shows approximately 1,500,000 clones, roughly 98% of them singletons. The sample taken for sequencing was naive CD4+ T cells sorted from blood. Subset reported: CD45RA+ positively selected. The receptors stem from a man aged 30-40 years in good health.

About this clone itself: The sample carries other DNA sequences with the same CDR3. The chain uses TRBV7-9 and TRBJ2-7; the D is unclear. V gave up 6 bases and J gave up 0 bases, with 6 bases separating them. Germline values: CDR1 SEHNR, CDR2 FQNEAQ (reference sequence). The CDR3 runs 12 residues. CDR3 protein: CASSPSSYEQYF. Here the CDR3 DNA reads TGTGCCAGCAGTCCCAGCTCCTACGAGCAGTACTTC.

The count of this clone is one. The CDR3 sequence: CASLDRGREQFF. CDR3 sequence (DNA): TGCGCCAGCCTCGACAGGGGGCGTGAGCAGTTCTTC. The chain employs TRBV10-1 and TRBJ2-1, with TRBD1 matching 10 bases. CDR3 length equals 12 residues. The ends lost 8 bases at V and 9 bases at J; junction bases unmatched: 4. Germline CDR1 WNHNN, CDR2 SYGVQD (reference sequence).

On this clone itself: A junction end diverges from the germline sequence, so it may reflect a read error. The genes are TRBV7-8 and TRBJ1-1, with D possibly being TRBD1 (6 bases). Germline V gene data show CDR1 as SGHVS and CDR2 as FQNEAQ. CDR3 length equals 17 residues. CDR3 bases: TGTGCCAGCAGATTAGGGAGGTGGACAGACAGGAACACTGAAGCTTTCTTT. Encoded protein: CASRLGRWTDRNTEAFF.

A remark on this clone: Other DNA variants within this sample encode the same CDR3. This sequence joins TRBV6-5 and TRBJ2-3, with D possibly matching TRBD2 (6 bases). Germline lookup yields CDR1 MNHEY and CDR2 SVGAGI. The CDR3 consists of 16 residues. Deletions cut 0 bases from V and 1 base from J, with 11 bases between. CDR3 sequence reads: CASSYSGGLGTDTQYF. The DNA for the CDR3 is TGTGCCAGCAGTTACTCGGGGGGACTTGGCACAGATACGCAGTATTTT.

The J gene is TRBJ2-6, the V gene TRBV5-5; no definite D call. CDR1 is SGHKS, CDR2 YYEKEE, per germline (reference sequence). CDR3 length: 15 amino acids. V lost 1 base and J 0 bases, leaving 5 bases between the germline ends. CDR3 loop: CASSLLGSGANVLTF. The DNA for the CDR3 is TGTGCCAGCAGCTTGCTGGGCTCTGGGGCCAACGTCCTGACTTTC.

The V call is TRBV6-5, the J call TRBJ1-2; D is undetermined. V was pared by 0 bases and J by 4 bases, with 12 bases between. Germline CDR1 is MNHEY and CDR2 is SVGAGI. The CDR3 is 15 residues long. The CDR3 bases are TGTGCCAGCAGTTACTCCGAGATAGAGGCCTATGGCTACACCTTC. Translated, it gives CASSYSEIEAYGYTF.

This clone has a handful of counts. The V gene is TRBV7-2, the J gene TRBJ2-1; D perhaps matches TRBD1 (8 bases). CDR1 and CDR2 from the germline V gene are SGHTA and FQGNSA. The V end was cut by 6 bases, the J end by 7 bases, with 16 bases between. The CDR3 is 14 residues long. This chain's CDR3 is CASRLTGGGNEQFF. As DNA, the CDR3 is TGTGCCAGCAGGCTAACAGGGGGAGGGAATGAGCAGTTCTTC.

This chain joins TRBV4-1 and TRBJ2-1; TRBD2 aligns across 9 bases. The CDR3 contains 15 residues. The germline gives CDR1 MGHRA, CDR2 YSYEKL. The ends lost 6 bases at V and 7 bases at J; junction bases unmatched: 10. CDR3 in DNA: TGCGCCAGCAGGGGGCGGGAGGGCCCGGGAAATGAGCAGTTCTTC. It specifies CASRGREGPGNEQFF.

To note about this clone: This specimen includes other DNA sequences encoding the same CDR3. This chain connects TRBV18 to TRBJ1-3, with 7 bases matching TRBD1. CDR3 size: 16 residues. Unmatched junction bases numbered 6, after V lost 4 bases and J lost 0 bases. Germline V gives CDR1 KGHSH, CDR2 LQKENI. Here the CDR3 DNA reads TGTGCCAGCTCACGGGGACAGCCTGACTCTGGAAACACCATATATTTT. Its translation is CASSRGQPDSGNTIYF.

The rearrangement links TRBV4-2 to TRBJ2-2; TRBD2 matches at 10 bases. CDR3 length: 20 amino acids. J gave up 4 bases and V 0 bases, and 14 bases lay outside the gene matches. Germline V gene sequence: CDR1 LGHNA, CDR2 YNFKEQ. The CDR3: CASSQDKDRESGRATGELFF. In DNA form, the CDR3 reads TGTGCCAGCAGCCAAGATAAGGACAGGGAGAGCGGGAGGGCCACCGGGGAGCTGTTTTTT.

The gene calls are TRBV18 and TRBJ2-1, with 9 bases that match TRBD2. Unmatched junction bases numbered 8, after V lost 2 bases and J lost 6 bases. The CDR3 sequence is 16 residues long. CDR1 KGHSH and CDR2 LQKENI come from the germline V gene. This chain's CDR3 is CASSPEAGGVSNEQFF. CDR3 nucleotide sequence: TGTGCCAGCTCACCAGAAGCGGGAGGAGTTAGCAATGAGCAGTTCTTC.

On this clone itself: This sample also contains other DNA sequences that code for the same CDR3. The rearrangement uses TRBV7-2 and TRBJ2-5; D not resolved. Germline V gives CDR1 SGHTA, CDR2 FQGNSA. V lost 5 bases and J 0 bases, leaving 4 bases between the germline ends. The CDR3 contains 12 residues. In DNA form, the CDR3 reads TGTGCCAGCAGCCCGTACCAAGAGACCCAGTACTTC. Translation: CASSPYQETQYF.